This entry is about one T cell receptor beta chain. This specimen belongs to a study of blood T cell repertoires in COVID-19. As for the study in general: Samples came from the United States, Italy and Spain, spanning acute and convalescent COVID-19. PBMCs, B-cell-depleted T cells, or T cells provided the cDNA or gDNA that made up the material.

CDR3 size: 13 residues. Per the germline V gene, CDR1 is MRHNA and CDR2 is SNTAGT. Trimming took 6 bases from V and 4 from J, leaving 12 bases between them. How the authors handled the data: The assay estimated nucleated cells by amplifying reference gene primers. The repertoire was sequenced with immunoSEQ multiplex PCR; TCRdb's copy has only in-frame clones and lacks some. V and J calls and clone size follow that table, whereas D and trimming were derived from the DNA. The data contain 45,000 to 55,000 clones, around 84% of them singletons. The chain recombines TRBV6-4 with TRBJ2-5; D may be TRBD2 (6 bases). The receptor was isolated from a man between 50 and 59 years old with acute or convalescent COVID-19. What was sequenced was peripheral blood. The CDR3 is CASSRERGETQYF. In DNA, the CDR3 is TGTGCCAGCAGCCGGGAGAGGGGAGAGACCCAGTACTTC.